This entry concerns a single TCR beta chain. Its antigen is not identified. The sample is drawn from a study of T cells after posttransplantation cyclophosphamide. Overall study results and limits: Tissue-infiltrating T cells from skin or gut overlapped little with blood T cells. TRB clonality was highly associated with recipient CMV seropositivity and reactivation. Later post-transplant blood repertoires were often dominated by donor CD8+ memory clones.

Busulfan-fludarabine conditioning, marrow transplant, and cyclophosphamide on days +3 and +4 were administered. Clones were sequenced by immunoSEQ multiplex PCR, and TCRdb holds only the in-frame ones, with some missing. The sample contains almost 7,000 clones, more than 90% of which appear only once. The TCR was taken from a male patient over 55 who received an allogeneic stem cell transplant from a related donor and was CMV-positive. The graft donor may have given rise to some T cells. The material sequenced was CD8+ T cells sorted from blood, taken after allogeneic stem cell transplant with posttransplant cyclophosphamide.

This CDR3 reads CASSPPRGLTEAFF. In nucleotides, the CDR3 is TGTGCCAGCAGTCCCCCTCGGGGTCTCACTGAAGCTTTCTTT. The chain has TRBV6-1 and TRBJ1-1; D is ambiguous. The CDR3 is 14 amino acids. The V gene's germline CDR1 is MNHNS and CDR2 SASEGT. Deletions cut 5 bases from V and 4 bases from J, with 14 bases between.